These T cell receptor beta chains were read from a single sample in a study of brain T cells in children with intractable seizures. TCRdb's table, derived via immunoSEQ multiplex PCR, lists solely in-frame clones and lacks some. The sample consists of approximately 40,000 clones, over 75% of them appearing once. The starting material was peripheral blood, obtained at surgery. The receptors come from a girl between 2 and 10 years old with tuberous sclerosis and intractable seizures. The conserved cysteine and the conserved F or W are not part of the CDR3 here. The order of the fields is CDR3 protein, J gene, clone size, V gene. Not every row has a clone size; where given, it reads once, few, many or a size class.

cdr3_aa: ASSFLALAQY
j_call: TRBJ2-3
clone_size: NA
v_call: TRBV7-9

cdr3_aa: SVEAMTGAKGYT
j_call: TRBJ1-2
clone_size: NA
v_call: TRBV29-1

cdr3_aa: ASSPGQPKSYNEQF
j_call: TRBJ2-1
clone_size: NA
v_call: TRBV5-4

cdr3_aa: ASSVLGTSGVFQETQY
j_call: TRBJ2-5
clone_size: NA
v_call: TRBV28

cdr3_aa: ASSQVPGLNNSPLH
j_call: TRBJ1-6
clone_size: NA
v_call: TRBV3-1/TRBV3-2

cdr3_aa: ASSQANRANTGELF
j_call: TRBJ2-2
clone_size: once
v_call: TRBV4-1

cdr3_aa: ATRNSPLH
j_call: TRBJ1-6
clone_size: once
v_call: TRBV10-3

cdr3_aa: ASSLQGYEQY
j_call: TRBJ2-7
clone_size: NA
v_call: TRBV12-3/TRBV12-4

cdr3_aa: ATSDTGPQGNQPQH
j_call: TRBJ1-5
clone_size: once
v_call: TRBV24-1

cdr3_aa: ATRSTGELF
j_call: TRBJ2-2
clone_size: NA
v_call: TRBV12-3/TRBV12-4

cdr3_aa: ASSPGNTGELF
j_call: TRBJ2-2
clone_size: NA
v_call: TRBV28

cdr3_aa: AWSEGQGPGYT
j_call: TRBJ1-2
clone_size: NA
v_call: TRBV30

cdr3_aa: ASSSRTLAKNIQY
j_call: TRBJ2-4
clone_size: NA
v_call: TRBV11-2

cdr3_aa: ASSLVLDRGVNEQF
j_call: TRBJ2-1
clone_size: NA
v_call: TRBV11-2

cdr3_aa: ASSPFGGGTDTQY
j_call: TRBJ2-3
clone_size: NA
v_call: TRBV7-9

cdr3_aa: ASSSQGNQPQH
j_call: TRBJ1-5
clone_size: NA
v_call: TRBV12-3/TRBV12-4

cdr3_aa: ASSPQTSGGGSYEQF
j_call: TRBJ2-1
clone_size: NA
v_call: TRBV3-1/TRBV3-2

cdr3_aa: ASSRVRNTEAF
j_call: TRBJ1-1
clone_size: NA
v_call: TRBV3-1/TRBV3-2

cdr3_aa: ASSPGGAGQGGFYGYT
j_call: TRBJ1-2
clone_size: NA
v_call: TRBV5-4

cdr3_aa: AIGTGTSNYGYT
j_call: TRBJ1-2
clone_size: NA
v_call: TRBV10-3

cdr3_aa: ASSLDTTGTGDGYT
j_call: TRBJ1-2
clone_size: few
v_call: TRBV5-1

cdr3_aa: ASSSSDREGNQPQH
j_call: TRBJ1-5
clone_size: NA
v_call: TRBV19

cdr3_aa: ASSIDMTGSADTQY
j_call: TRBJ2-3
clone_size: NA
v_call: TRBV19

cdr3_aa: ASSKAWPGTKENYNSPLH
j_call: TRBJ1-6
clone_size: NA
v_call: TRBV21-1

cdr3_aa: AWSRISSYEQY
j_call: TRBJ2-7
clone_size: NA
v_call: TRBV30

cdr3_aa: ASSLPGTASSGNTIY
j_call: TRBJ1-3
clone_size: NA
v_call: TRBV7-3

cdr3_aa: ASSLDGGLYGYT
j_call: TRBJ1-2
clone_size: NA
v_call: TRBV7-6

cdr3_aa: ACGGSVNTEAF
j_call: TRBJ1-1
clone_size: NA
v_call: TRBV30

cdr3_aa: ASSQGGLMGGYT
j_call: TRBJ1-2
clone_size: NA
v_call: TRBV3-1/TRBV3-2

cdr3_aa: ASSLGTYGYT
j_call: TRBJ1-2
clone_size: once
v_call: TRBV5-1

cdr3_aa: ASSQGTGVYGYT
j_call: TRBJ1-2
clone_size: NA
v_call: TRBV3-1/TRBV3-2

cdr3_aa: ASSPQGGAF
j_call: TRBJ1-1
clone_size: NA
v_call: TRBV7-9

cdr3_aa: ASGLVTGQGPHGYT
j_call: TRBJ1-2
clone_size: once
v_call: TRBV12-5

cdr3_aa: ASSYPGNTEAF
j_call: TRBJ1-1
clone_size: NA
v_call: TRBV6-5

cdr3_aa: ASSLNEVGELF
j_call: TRBJ2-2
clone_size: NA
v_call: TRBV7-3

cdr3_aa: ASSPTGLEAF
j_call: TRBJ1-1
clone_size: NA
v_call: TRBV5-1

cdr3_aa: ASSLVPRVAEAF
j_call: TRBJ1-1
clone_size: NA
v_call: TRBV5-8

cdr3_aa: ASSIQGEAF
j_call: TRBJ1-1
clone_size: NA
v_call: TRBV5-1

cdr3_aa: ASSPRDQASSNEQF
j_call: TRBJ2-1
clone_size: NA
v_call: TRBV5-1

cdr3_aa: ASSLGTSRNSPLH
j_call: TRBJ1-6
clone_size: NA
v_call: TRBV27

cdr3_aa: ASSLLPRNTIY
j_call: TRBJ1-3
clone_size: NA
v_call: TRBV19

cdr3_aa: ASSYGRNYGYT
j_call: TRBJ1-2
clone_size: few
v_call: TRBV6-5

cdr3_aa: ASSLEGNTGELF
j_call: TRBJ2-2
clone_size: NA
v_call: TRBV5-4

cdr3_aa: AIQDKRGYGYT
j_call: TRBJ1-2
clone_size: NA
v_call: TRBV19

cdr3_aa: ASSLEGQGNNQPQH
j_call: TRBJ1-5
clone_size: once
v_call: TRBV27

cdr3_aa: ASSPRWGWQETQY
j_call: TRBJ2-5
clone_size: NA
v_call: TRBV14

cdr3_aa: ASTPDRSGTDTQY
j_call: TRBJ2-3
clone_size: NA
v_call: TRBV5-6